This TCR beta chain was identified in a study of blood T cell repertoires in COVID-19. Study details: COVID-19 samples collected from the United States, Italy and Spain covered acute and convalescent phases. T cells, B-cell-depleted T cells, or PBMCs supplied cDNA or gDNA.

V was cut by 4 bases and J by 3 bases, with 9 bases left in between. CDR1 SGHAT and CDR2 FQDESV come from the germline V gene (reference sequence). The CDR3 is made up of 14 amino acids. Per the original methods: Estimation of nucleated cell counts relied on the amplification of reference gene primers. The repertoire was sequenced with immunoSEQ multiplex PCR; TCRdb's copy has only in-frame clones and lacks some. That table furnishes V, J and clone size, whereas the DNA furnished D and trimming. The table includes about 190,000 clones, roughly 86% detected once. The chain carries TRBV11-1 and TRBJ2-2, with unresolved D. Material for sequencing was peripheral blood. This clonotype was obtained from a man aged 18-30 years with active or convalescent COVID-19. The CDR3: CASSWAYDTGELFF. CDR3 bases: TGTGCCAGCAGCTGGGCCTACGACACCGGGGAGCTGTTTTTT.